This T cell receptor beta chain was sequenced in a study of CD8 T cells in Susac syndrome (dated by TCRdb to between 2017 and 2020). Looking at the study overall: Of the Susac syndrome patients who were sequenced, roughly six had clinically active disease and roughly eight were in clinical remission. At blood withdrawal, Susac syndrome patients were therapy-naive, treated with corticosteroids (with IVIg additionally given to some), or treated with IVIg alone. The study used repertoire sequencing to test whether antigen drove CD8+ T cell activation and differentiation in Susac syndrome.

High-throughput TCR beta sequencing profiled peripheral blood CD8+ and CD4+ T cells from healthy donors, Susac syndrome patients and multiple sclerosis patients. Susac syndrome patients met recently defined diagnostic criteria for definite or probable disease. Bulk CD8+ and CD4+ T cells were purified magnetically by negative isolation, whereas CD8+ TEMRA cells were enriched by FACS. Blood was collected in EDTA tubes and processed within 24 hours, with PBMCs isolated through density gradient centrifugation. PBMCs intended for TCR sequencing were cryopreserved in liquid nitrogen and thawed later in a water bath at 37 degrees C. The sorted or isolated CD4+, CD8+ and CD8+ TEMRA cells had a purity of 90% or higher. RNA was extracted with the RNeasy kit and roughly 0.45 to 1 ug was reverse transcribed using random hexamers. The immunoSEQ multiplex PCR assay, which covers 54 Vbeta and 13 Jbeta segments, was used to amplify TCR beta CDR3 regions. To correct PCR amplification bias, a synthetic template baseline was used for both primer optimization and computational correction. As for the authors' bioinformatics: Reads were assigned to V, D and J genes according to IMGT and analyzed in immunoSEQ Analyzer, with only productive sequences retained. Clonality was calculated as one minus the Shannon entropy normalized by log2 of the number of productive unique sequences. For each patient and control, public and private clones were evaluated within the 100 most prevalent clones. A clone was defined as Susac-specific if it was absent from the healthy and MS cohorts, from more than 850 published viral clones and from other ImmuneACCESS disease sequences. TCRdb's own reprocessing of the public reads used fastp at Q25 and MiXCR and kept productive beta chains. Each record represents a unique CDR3 protein, reported with the most common genes and DNA among its rows. TCRdb's processing, not the study's, gives the V and J calls here. The sample table holds under 200,000 distinct CDR3 sequences, of which approximately 95% were seen once. 0.12% of the sample lies in the top ten.

Overall study results and their limits: The number of individuals in the TCR sequencing and HLA analysis was acknowledged as relatively small. In patients with Susac syndrome, the CD4+ T cell repertoire showed no detectable clonal expansion.

On this clonotype: No antigen is known for it. No clone much larger than this one lies a single base away; base qualities are absent.

The germline V gene specifies MNHEY as CDR1 and SVGAGI as CDR2. The CDR3 sequence holds 15 residues, the cysteine and phenylalanine included. CDR3 DNA only is kept here, 45 bases in frame from base 1. V was cut back by 4 bases and J by 3 bases, leaving a gap of 15 bases between them. The receptor chain draws on TRBV6-5 and TRBJ2-5; the D gene is perhaps TRBD1, from 5 matching bases. The sample consisted of CD4+ T cells from PBMCs. This sequence was found in a human donor with Susac syndrome. The CDR3 region has the sequence CASSFSGRGEETQYF. The DNA reads as follows: TGTGCCAGCAGTTTCTCAGGGCGAGGTGAAGAGACCCAGTACTTC.